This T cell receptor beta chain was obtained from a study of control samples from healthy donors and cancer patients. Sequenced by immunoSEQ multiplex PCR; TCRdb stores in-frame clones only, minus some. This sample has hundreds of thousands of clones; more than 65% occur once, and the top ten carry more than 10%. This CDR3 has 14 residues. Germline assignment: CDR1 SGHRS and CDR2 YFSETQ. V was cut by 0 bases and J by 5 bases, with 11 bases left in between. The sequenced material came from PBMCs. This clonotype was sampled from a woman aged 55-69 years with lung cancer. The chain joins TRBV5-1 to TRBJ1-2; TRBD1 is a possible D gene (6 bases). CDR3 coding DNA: TGCGCCAGCAGCTTGGACAGGGAGGCATATGGCTACACCTTC. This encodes CASSLDREAYGYTF.